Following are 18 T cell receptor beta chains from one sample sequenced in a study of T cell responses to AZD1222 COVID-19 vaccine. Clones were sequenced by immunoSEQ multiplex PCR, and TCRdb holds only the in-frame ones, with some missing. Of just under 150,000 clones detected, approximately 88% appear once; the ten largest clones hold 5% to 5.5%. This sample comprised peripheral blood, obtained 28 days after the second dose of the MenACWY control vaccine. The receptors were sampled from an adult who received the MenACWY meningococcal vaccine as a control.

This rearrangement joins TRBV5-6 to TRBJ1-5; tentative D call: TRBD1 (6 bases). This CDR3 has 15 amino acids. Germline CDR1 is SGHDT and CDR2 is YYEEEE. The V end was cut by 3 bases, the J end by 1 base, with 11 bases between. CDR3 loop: CASSWGGASNQPQHF. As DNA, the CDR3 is TGTGCCAGCAGCTGGGGGGGGGCCAGCAATCAGCCCCAGCATTTT.

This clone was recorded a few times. The CDR3 is CAISRDSNSNQPQHF. In DNA form, the CDR3 reads TGTGCCATCAGCCGGGACAGTAATAGCAATCAGCCCCAGCATTTT. The chain carries TRBV10-3 and TRBJ1-5; 7 nucleotides line up with TRBD1. The CDR3 loop spans 15 amino acids. V gave up 6 bases and J gave up 0 bases; unmatched junction bases: 5. Germline lookup yields CDR1 ENHRY and CDR2 SYGVKD.

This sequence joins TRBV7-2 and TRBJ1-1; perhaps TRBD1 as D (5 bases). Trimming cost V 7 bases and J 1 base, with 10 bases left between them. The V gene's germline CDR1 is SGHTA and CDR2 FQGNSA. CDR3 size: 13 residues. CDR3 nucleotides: TGTGCCAGCAACTGGGGCCCGAACACTGAAGCTTTCTTT. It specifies CASNWGPNTEAFF.

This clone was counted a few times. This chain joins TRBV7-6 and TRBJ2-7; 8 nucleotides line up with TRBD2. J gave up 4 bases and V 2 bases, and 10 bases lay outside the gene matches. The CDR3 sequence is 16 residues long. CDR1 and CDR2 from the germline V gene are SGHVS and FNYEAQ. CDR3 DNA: TGTGCCAGCAGCTTACTCGGGGGTAGCGGGGCATACGAGCAGTACTTC. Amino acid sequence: CASSLLGGSGAYEQYF.

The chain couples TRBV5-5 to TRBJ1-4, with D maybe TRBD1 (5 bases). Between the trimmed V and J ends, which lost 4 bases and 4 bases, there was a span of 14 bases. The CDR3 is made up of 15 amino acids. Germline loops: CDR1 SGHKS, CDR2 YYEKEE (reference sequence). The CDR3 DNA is TGTGCCAGCAGCCTTAGGGGCAGCTATAATGAAAAACTGTTTTTT. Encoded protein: CASSLRGSYNEKLFF. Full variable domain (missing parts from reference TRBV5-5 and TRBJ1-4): DAGVTQSPTHLIKTRGQQVTLRCSPISGHKSVSWYQQVLGQGPQFIFQYYEKEERGRGNFPDRFSARQFPNYSSELNVNALLLGDSALYLCASSLRGSYNEKLFFGSGTQLSVL.

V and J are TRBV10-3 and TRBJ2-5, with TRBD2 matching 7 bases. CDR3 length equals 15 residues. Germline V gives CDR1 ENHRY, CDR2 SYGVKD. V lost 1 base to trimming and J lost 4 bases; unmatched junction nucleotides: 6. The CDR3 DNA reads TGTGCCATCAGTGAGTTCGGGGGGAGGCGAGAGACCCAGTACTTC. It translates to CAISEFGGRRETQYF.

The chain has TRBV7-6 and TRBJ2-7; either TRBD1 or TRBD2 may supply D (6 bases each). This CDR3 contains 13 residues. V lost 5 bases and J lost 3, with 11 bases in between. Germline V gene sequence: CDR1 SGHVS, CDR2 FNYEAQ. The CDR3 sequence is CASSGGRGYEQYF. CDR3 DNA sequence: TGTGCCAGCAGCGGGGGGCGGGGCTACGAGCAGTACTTC.

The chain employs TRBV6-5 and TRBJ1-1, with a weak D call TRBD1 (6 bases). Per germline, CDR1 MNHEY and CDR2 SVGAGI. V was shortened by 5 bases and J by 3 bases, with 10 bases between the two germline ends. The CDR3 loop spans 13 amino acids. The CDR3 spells CASSKRQDTEAFF. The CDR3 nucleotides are TGTGCCAGCAGTAAACGACAGGACACTGAAGCTTTCTTT.

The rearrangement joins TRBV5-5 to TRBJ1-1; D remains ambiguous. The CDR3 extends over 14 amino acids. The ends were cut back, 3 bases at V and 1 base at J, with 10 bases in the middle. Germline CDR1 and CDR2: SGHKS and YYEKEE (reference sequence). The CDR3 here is CASSSRTENTEAFF. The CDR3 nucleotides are TGTGCCAGCAGCTCCAGGACGGAGAACACTGAAGCTTTCTTT. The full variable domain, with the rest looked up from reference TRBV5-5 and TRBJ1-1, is DAGVTQSPTHLIKTRGQQVTLRCSPISGHKSVSWYQQVLGQGPQFIFQYYEKEERGRGNFPDRFSARQFPNYSSELNVNALLLGDSALYLCASSSRTENTEAFFGQGTRLTVV.

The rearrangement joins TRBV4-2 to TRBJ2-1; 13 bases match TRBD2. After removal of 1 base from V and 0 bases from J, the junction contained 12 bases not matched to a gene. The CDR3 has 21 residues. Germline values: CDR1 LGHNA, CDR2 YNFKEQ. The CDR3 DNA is TGTGCCAGCAGCCAAGTAGCCGGGACTAGCGGGATATTAAGCTCCTACAATGAGCAGTTCTTC. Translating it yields CASSQVAGTSGILSSYNEQFF.

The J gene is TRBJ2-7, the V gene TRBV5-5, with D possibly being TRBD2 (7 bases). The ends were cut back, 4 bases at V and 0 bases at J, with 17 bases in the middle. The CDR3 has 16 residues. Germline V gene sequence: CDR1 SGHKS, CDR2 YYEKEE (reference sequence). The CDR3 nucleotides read TGTGCCAGCAGCCTAGGCGGGGGCATCTTCTCCTACGAGCAGTACTTC. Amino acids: CASSLGGGIFSYEQYF.

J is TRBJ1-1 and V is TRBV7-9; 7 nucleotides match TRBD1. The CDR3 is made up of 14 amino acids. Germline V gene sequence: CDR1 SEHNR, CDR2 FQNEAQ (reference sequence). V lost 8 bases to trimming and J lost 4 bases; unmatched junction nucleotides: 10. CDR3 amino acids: CASHTMGQITEAFF. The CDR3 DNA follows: TGTGCCAGCCATACGATGGGACAGATCACTGAAGCTTTCTTT.

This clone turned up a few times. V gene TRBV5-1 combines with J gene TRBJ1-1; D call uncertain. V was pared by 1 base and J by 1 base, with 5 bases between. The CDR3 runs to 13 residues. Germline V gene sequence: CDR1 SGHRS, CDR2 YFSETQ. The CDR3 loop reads CASSLWGNTEAFF. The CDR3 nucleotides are TGCGCCAGCAGCTTGTGGGGGAACACTGAAGCTTTCTTT.

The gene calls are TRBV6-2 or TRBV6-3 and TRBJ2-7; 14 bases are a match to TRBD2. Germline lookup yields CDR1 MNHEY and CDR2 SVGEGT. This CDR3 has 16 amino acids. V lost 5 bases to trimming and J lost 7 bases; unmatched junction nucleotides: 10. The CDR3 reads CASSGGLAGVAREQYF. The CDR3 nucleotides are TGTGCCAGCAGTGGGGGACTAGCGGGAGTAGCTCGAGAGCAGTACTTC.

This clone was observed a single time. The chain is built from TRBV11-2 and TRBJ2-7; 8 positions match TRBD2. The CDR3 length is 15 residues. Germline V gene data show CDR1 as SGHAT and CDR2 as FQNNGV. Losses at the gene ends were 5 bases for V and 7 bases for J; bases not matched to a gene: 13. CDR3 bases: TGTGCCAGCAGCAACCTTAGCGGGAAGAGAGGGGAGCAGTACTTC. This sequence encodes CASSNLSGKRGEQYF.

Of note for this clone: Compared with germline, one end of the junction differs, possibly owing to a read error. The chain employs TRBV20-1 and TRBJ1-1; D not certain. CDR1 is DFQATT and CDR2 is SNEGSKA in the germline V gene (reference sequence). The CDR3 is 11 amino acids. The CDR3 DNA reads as TGCAGTGCTAGAGGTAACAGTGAAGCTTTCTTT. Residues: CSARGNSEAFF.

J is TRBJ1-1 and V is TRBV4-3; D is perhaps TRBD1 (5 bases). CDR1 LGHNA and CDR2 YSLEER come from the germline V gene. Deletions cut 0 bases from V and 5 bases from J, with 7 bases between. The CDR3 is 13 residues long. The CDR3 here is CASSQDRGTEAFF. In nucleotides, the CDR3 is TGCGCCAGCAGCCAAGATAGGGGAACTGAAGCTTTCTTT.

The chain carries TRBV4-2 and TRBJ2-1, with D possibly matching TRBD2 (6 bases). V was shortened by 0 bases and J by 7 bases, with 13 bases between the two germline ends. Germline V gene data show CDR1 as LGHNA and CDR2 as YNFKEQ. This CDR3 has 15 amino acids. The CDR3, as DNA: TGTGCCAGCAGCCAAGAGATACTAGCAGGTAATGAGCAGTTCTTC. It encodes CASSQEILAGNEQFF.